What follows are 13 T cell receptor beta chains derived from one specimen sequenced in a study of stem cell transplantation in POMP-related autoinflammatory disease. The study, taken as a whole, reports: A trend toward lower repertoire diversity and greater clonality appeared in every analyzed T-cell subset of PRAID patients. In PRAID patients, the number of distinct TRB V-J gene pairings was restricted.

These receptors' targets are unknown. Profiling relied on immunoSEQ multiplex PCR, and the TCRdb table lists in-frame clones only, not all of them. The profile covers about 9,200 clones, with 80% to 95% appearing a single time and around 2.7% taken by the ten largest. The sequenced sample was CD8+ T cells from PBMCs, obtained before stem cell transplantation. These receptors all stem from a human donor with POMP-related autoinflammation and immune dysregulation (PRAID).

This clone was seen a few times. CDR3 sequence: CAIRSAGGYEQYF. The CDR3 region has the DNA TGTGCCATCAGATCGGCAGGGGGCTACGAGCAGTACTTC. V and J are TRBV10-3 and TRBJ2-7, with 7 bases lining up with TRBD1. V lost 6 bases, J lost 3 bases, and 5 bases stayed unmatched. The CDR3 has 13 residues. Germline V gene lookup returns CDR1 ENHRY and CDR2 SYGVKD.

The rearrangement links TRBV27 to TRBJ2-6; D is uncertain. CDR3 length: 13 amino acids. V shed 6 bases and J shed 3 bases, with 6 bases lying between them. The germline gives CDR1 MNHEY, CDR2 SMNVEV (reference sequence). The CDR3 spells CASSQGGANVLTF. The CDR3 coding sequence is TGTGCCAGCAGCCAAGGTGGGGCCAACGTCCTGACTTTC.

The chain recombines TRBV7-3 with TRBJ2-1; 10 positions agree with TRBD2. V lost 5 bases to trimming and J lost 4 bases; unmatched junction nucleotides: 5. Germline V lookup: CDR1 SGHTA, CDR2 FQGTGA. The CDR3 length is 15 residues. The DNA for the CDR3 is TGTGCCAGCAGCGAAGGACTAGCGGCGTACAATGAGCAGTTCTTC. It specifies CASSEGLAAYNEQFF.

Notes on this clone: The junction does not match germline at one end; this may be a read error. This chain joins TRBV20-1 and TRBJ2-3; unclear D gene. The CDR3 consists of 8 residues. Germline V gene data show CDR1 as DFQATT and CDR2 as SNEGSKA (reference sequence). CDR3 in DNA: TGCAGTGCCCTGATGACGGTTTTT. Protein sequence: CSALMTVF.

The chain recombines TRBV9 with TRBJ1-3, with D maybe TRBD1 (5 bases). V was trimmed by 3 bases and J by 5 bases, leaving 15 bases between them. CDR3 length: 15 amino acids. The germline V gene encodes CDR1 SGDLS and CDR2 YYNGEE. CDR3 bases: TGTGCCAGCAGCGCTTGGTCCGGGGGTAGAAACACCATATATTTT. Protein: CASSAWSGGRNTIYF.

The chain couples TRBV13 to TRBJ2-5, with 7 nucleotides matching TRBD2. Looked up from germline, CDR1 is PRHDT and CDR2 is FYEKMQ (reference sequence). The V and J ends lost 2 bases and 5 bases, in that order; junction bases with no gene match: 8. The length of the CDR3 is 15 residues. The CDR3 loop is CASSLRGEVVETQYF. The CDR3 DNA reads TGTGCCAGCAGCTTACGGGGGGAAGTTGTGGAGACCCAGTACTTC.

This chain links TRBV28 with TRBJ1-1, with D perhaps TRBD1 (5 bases). V was clipped by 6 bases and J by 4 bases, with 12 bases between them. CDR1 is MDHEN, CDR2 SYDVKM, per germline. This CDR3 contains 13 residues. As DNA, the CDR3 is TGTGCCAGCAGGTACAGGTACCCCACTGAAGCTTTCTTT. It yields the protein CASRYRYPTEAFF.

This chain uses TRBV27 with TRBJ2-6; D may be TRBD1 or TRBD2 (5 bases each). The CDR3 consists of 16 residues. Trimming stripped 9 bases from V and 2 bases from J, with 17 bases between. Germline V CDR1 and CDR2: MNHEY, SMNVEV (reference sequence). The CDR3 here is CASSETGPTGANVLTF. DNA of the CDR3: TGTGCCAGTTCAGAGACGGGGCCGACTGGGGCCAACGTCCTGACTTTC.

The V call is TRBV9, the J call TRBJ2-7, with 11 nucleotides matching TRBD1. The V gene's germline CDR1 is SGDLS and CDR2 YYNGEE. The CDR3 spans 14 residues. The J segment lost 4 bases and the V segment lost 3 bases, leaving 3 bases of the junction unmatched. The CDR3 here is CASSARDRGYEQYF. CDR3 nucleotide sequence: TGTGCCAGCAGCGCTCGGGACAGGGGGTACGAGCAGTACTTC. Variable domain in full (rest from reference TRBV9 and TRBJ2-7): DSGVTQTPKHLITATGQRVTLRCSPRSGDLSVYWYQQSLDQGLQFLIQYYNGEERAKGNILERFSAQQFPDLHSELNLSSLELGDSALYFCASSARDRGYEQYFGPGTRLTVT.

The rearrangement joins TRBV13 to TRBJ2-1; TRBD1 agrees at 11 bases. Germline V gene lookup returns CDR1 PRHDT and CDR2 FYEKMQ (reference sequence). This CDR3 is built from 15 residues. With V trimmed by 4 bases and J by 5 bases, 4 bases remained unmatched. The CDR3 loop reads CASSSGTGGHNEQFF. CDR3 bases: TGTGCCAGCAGCTCCGGGACAGGGGGACACAATGAGCAGTTCTTC.

J is TRBJ2-2 and V is TRBV5-1; TRBD2 agrees at 9 bases. The CDR3 runs 17 residues. The V segment lost 1 base and the J segment 7 bases; nucleotides outside the gene matches: 11. Germline assignment: CDR1 SGHRS and CDR2 YFSETQ. The CDR3 nucleotides read TGCGCCAGCAGCTTGTCGGGTAATAGCGGGAGAGACGGGGAGCTGTTTTTT. Amino acid sequence: CASSLSGNSGRDGELFF.

This clone was detected only once. This sequence joins TRBV4-1 and TRBJ1-6; 8 bases match TRBD1. The trim removed 1 base at V and 8 bases at J, leaving 7 bases unmatched. The CDR3 loop spans 16 amino acids. Germline CDR1 reads MGHRA; CDR2 reads YSYEKL. CDR3 in DNA: TGCGCCAGCAGCCAAGGACAGGGGAGCTTTGATTCACCCCTCCACTTT. Translating it yields CASSQGQGSFDSPLHF.

V and J are TRBV27 and TRBJ1-6, with 7 bases matching TRBD1. Germline V CDR1 and CDR2: MNHEY, SMNVEV (reference sequence). This CDR3 contains 16 residues. V shed 5 bases and J 2 bases; nucleotides not matched to a gene: 6. Written as DNA, the CDR3 is TGTGCCAGCAGTCCGACAGGGAACACCTATAATTCACCCCTCCACTTT. Its translation: CASSPTGNTYNSPLHF.